Shown below are 10 T cell receptor beta chains from a single sample sequenced in a study of blood T cell repertoires in COVID-19. Sequencing used immunoSEQ multiplex PCR; TCRdb keeps in-frame clones, though not all of them. The sample lists 290,000 or so clones, almost 90% occurring once. Input material: PBMCs or T cells enriched from blood (not recorded which). The receptor source for this set is a young woman with acute COVID-19.

This clone appeared a single time. The genes are TRBV11-3 and TRBJ2-3; maybe TRBD1 (7 bases). V gave up 7 bases and J gave up 4 bases, with 18 bases separating them. In germline, CDR1 is SGHNT, CDR2 YENEEA. This CDR3 is 15 amino acids long. CDR3 coding DNA: TGTGCCAGCACCTTGGACCAGGGGGGTTCAGATACGCAGTATTTT. This gives the protein CASTLDQGGSDTQYF. Variable domain in full (rest from reference TRBV11-3 and TRBJ2-3): EAGVVQSPRYKIIEKKQPVAFWCNPISGHNTLYWYLQNLGQGPELLIRYENEEAVDDSQLPKDRFSAERLKGVDSTLKIQPAELGDSAVYLCASTLDQGGSDTQYFGPGTRLTVL.

This clone was detected a few times. The chain links TRBV6-5 to TRBJ1-1; D is uncertain. CDR3 length equals 13 residues. The V gene lost 2 bases and the J gene lost 2 bases, with 6 bases spanning the gap. Germline V gene lookup returns CDR1 MNHEY and CDR2 SVGAGI. Here the CDR3 DNA reads TGTGCCAGCAGTTACATGAGCAACACTGAAGCTTTCTTT. It encodes CASSYMSNTEAFF.

The CDR3 reads CASSPRQAKYNEQFF. The CDR3 DNA sequence: TGTGCCAGCAGCCCGCGACAGGCCAAGTACAATGAGCAGTTCTTC. The gene calls are TRBV14 and TRBJ2-1, with D possibly TRBD1 on 6 matching bases. CDR1 SGHDN and CDR2 FVKESK come from the germline V gene. This CDR3 is 15 amino acids long. V dropped 4 bases and J dropped 4 bases, with 14 bases sitting between them.

V gene TRBV9 combines with J gene TRBJ1-5; the D gene is possibly TRBD1 (6 bases). The V gene lost 2 bases and the J gene lost 5 bases, with 14 bases spanning the gap. The V gene's germline CDR1 is SGDLS and CDR2 YYNGEE. CDR3 size: 15 residues. CDR3 amino acids: CASSVLGDTDQPQHF. The DNA for the CDR3 is TGTGCCAGCAGCGTGTTAGGGGACACCGATCAGCCCCAGCATTTT.

This clone was recorded once. The J gene is TRBJ2-5, the V gene TRBV7-9; weak D call: TRBD2 (5 bases). Germline V gene sequence: CDR1 SEHNR, CDR2 FQNEAQ (reference sequence). The CDR3 contains 14 residues. Trimming removed 5 bases at V and 5 bases at J, with 15 bases between. CDR3 region: CASSALTSFETQYF. The CDR3 DNA reads TGTGCCAGCAGCGCTCTAACTAGTTTTGAGACCCAGTACTTC. The variable domain in full, with the rest retrieved from reference TRBV7-9 and TRBJ2-5, is DTGVSQNPRHKITKRGQNVTFRCDPISEHNRLYWYRQTLGQGPEFLTYFQNEAQLEKSRLLSDRFSAERPKGSFSTLEIQRTEQGDSAMYLCASSALTSFETQYFGPGTRLLVL.

J is TRBJ1-1 and V is TRBV7-2; TRBD1 might be the D (6 bases). Trimming took off 5 bases at V and 4 bases at J, with 14 bases between the two ends. The length of the CDR3 is 14 residues. Per germline, CDR1 SGHTA and CDR2 FQGNSA. The CDR3 loop is CASSPRGGSTEAFF. DNA for the CDR3: TGTGCCAGCAGCCCCCGAGGGGGAAGCACTGAAGCTTTCTTT.

V and J are TRBV5-4 and TRBJ2-2, with TRBD1 matching over 7 bases. J gave up 1 base and V 4 bases, and 4 bases lay outside the gene matches. The CDR3 is made up of 15 amino acids. CDR1 is SGHNT, CDR2 YYREEE, per germline (reference sequence). CDR3 loop: CASSLGQMNTGELFF. The CDR3 DNA follows: TGTGCCAGCAGCCTGGGACAGATGAACACCGGGGAGCTGTTTTTT.

The chain combines TRBV28 with TRBJ2-7; 8 bases agree with TRBD2. The V segment lost 8 bases and the J segment 2 bases; nucleotides outside the gene matches: 8. CDR1 is MDHEN, CDR2 SYDVKM, per germline. The CDR3 is made up of 14 amino acids. CDR3 nucleotide sequence: TGTGCCAGCCGATTAGCGGGGCCCACCTACGAGCAGTACTTC. It is translated as CASRLAGPTYEQYF.

This sequence joins TRBV24-1 and TRBJ2-5; 7 bases line up with TRBD1. Germline lookup yields CDR1 KGHDR and CDR2 SFDVKD. The ends lost 9 bases at V and 4 bases at J; junction bases unmatched: 10. The CDR3 is made up of 14 amino acids. For the CDR3, the DNA is TGTGCCACCGCTCTCACAGGGGCTTTAGAGACCCAGTACTTC. Its translation is CATALTGALETQYF.

The chain's CDR3 is CASSPWGAASSYEQYF. The CDR3 nucleotides are TGTGCCAGCAGTCCCTGGGGCGCTGCGAGCTCCTACGAGCAGTACTTC. This chain links TRBV28 with TRBJ2-7; a possible D gene is TRBD1 (5 bases). The V end lost 5 bases, the J end lost 0 bases, and 17 bases lay between the germline ends. Germline CDR1 is MDHEN and CDR2 is SYDVKM. This CDR3 region has 16 residues.